This TCR beta chain is drawn from a study of T cell clonotyping in hematopoietic cell transplantation. Germline V gene lookup returns CDR1 SEHNR and CDR2 FQNEAQ (reference sequence). Between the trimmed V and J ends, which lost 5 bases and 4 bases, there was a span of 11 bases. The CDR3 extends over 14 amino acids. Study-wide findings and caveats: Cells were unsorted, so CD4 and CD8 contributions were not separated. After transplant, recipient diversity fell while pathologically expanded clonotypes grew through day 180.

Produced via immunoSEQ multiplex PCR; TCRdb's table is partial and in-frame only. The sample lists approximately 7,200 clones; approximately 90% were seen once. The sample holds a few counts of this clone. Its antigen is not identified. The sequence derives from a young adult male patient who had an allogeneic stem cell transplant from a related donor, so the T cells may come from the graft donor. Some clones in this sample may be carry-over from other donors' samples. Sequences were derived from PBMCs, sampled 100 days after allogeneic stem cell transplant. The chain couples TRBV7-9 to TRBJ2-2; weak D call: TRBD2 (5 bases). DNA for the CDR3: TGTGCCAGCAGCAGCCGGGGTTCCACCGGGGAGCTGTTTTTT. This encodes CASSSRGSTGELFF.